The present entry profiles one T cell receptor (beta chain) with its context. This sample is part of a study of T-cell memory formation after mild COVID-19. CDR1 and CDR2 (germline): MDHEN, SYDVKM. The CDR3 loop spans 13 amino acids. J gave up 5 bases and V 6 bases, and 7 bases lay outside the gene matches. Constant-segment-primed 5'RACE gave TCR alpha and TCR beta cDNA libraries with sample barcodes and UMIs. One entry per CDR3 protein results from TCRdb running MiXCR on the 5' RACE reads. The repertoire has some 450,000 distinct CDR3 sequences, around 20% of them found once; the top ten carry approximately 8.4%.

The chain is built from TRBV28 and TRBJ2-7; TRBD2 aligns across 7 bases. The source of this sequence is an adult woman who had mild COVID-19 (a few samples of this study predate the infection). Cell type and time point are not known. The sample consisted of PBMCs or a T cell subset sorted from them (not recorded which). In nucleotides, the CDR3 is TGTGCCAGCAGGGTGGGGACTACCGACGAGCAGTACTTC. It is translated as CASRVGTTDEQYF. Complete variable domain (other parts from reference TRBV28 and TRBJ2-7): DVKVTQSSRYLVKRTGEKVFLECVQDMDHENMFWYRQDPGLGLRLIYFSYDVKMKEKGDIPEGYSVSREKKERFSLILESASTNQTSMYLCASRVGTTDEQYFGPGTRLTVT.